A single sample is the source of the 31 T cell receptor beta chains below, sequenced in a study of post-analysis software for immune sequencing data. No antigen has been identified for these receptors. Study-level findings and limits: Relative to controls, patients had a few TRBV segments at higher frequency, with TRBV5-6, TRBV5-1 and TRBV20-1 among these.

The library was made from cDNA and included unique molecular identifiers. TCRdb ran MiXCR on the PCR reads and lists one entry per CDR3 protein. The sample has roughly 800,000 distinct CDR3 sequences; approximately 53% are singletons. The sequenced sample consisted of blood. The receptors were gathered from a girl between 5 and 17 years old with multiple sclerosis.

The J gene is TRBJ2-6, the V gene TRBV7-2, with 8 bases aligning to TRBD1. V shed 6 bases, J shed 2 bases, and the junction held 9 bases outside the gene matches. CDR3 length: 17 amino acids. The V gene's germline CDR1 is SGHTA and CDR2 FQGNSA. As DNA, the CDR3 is TGTGCCAGCAGGCAGACAGGGGCGCTCCCTGGGGCCAACGTCCTGACTTTC. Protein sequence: CASRQTGALPGANVLTF.

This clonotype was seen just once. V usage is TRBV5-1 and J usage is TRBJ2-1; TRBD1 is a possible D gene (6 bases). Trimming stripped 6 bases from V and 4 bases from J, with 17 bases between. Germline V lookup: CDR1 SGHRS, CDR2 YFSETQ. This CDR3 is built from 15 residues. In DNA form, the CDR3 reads TGCGCCAGCACCCCTACAGGGAAGACGTACAATGAGCAGTTCTTC. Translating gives CASTPTGKTYNEQFF.

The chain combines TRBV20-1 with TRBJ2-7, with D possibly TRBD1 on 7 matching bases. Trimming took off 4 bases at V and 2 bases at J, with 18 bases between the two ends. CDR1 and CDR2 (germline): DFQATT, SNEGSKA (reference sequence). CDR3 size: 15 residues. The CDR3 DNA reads TGCAGTGCTACCCAGGGGGGCGGGACTCCCTACGAGCAGTACTTC. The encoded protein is CSATQGGGTPYEQYF.

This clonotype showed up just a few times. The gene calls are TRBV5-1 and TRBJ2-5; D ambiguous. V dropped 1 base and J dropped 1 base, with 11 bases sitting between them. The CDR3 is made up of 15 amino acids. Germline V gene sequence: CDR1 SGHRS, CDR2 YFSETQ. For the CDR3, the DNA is TGCGCCAGCAGCTTGACGGCCGGATCCCAAGAGACCCAGTACTTC. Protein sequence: CASSLTAGSQETQYF.

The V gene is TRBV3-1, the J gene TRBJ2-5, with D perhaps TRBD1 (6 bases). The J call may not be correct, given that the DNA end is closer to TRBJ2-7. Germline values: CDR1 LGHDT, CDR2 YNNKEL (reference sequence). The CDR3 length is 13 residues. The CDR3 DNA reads TGTGCCAGCAGCCCGGAGGACAGATACGAGCAGTACTTC. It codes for CASSPEDRYEQYF.

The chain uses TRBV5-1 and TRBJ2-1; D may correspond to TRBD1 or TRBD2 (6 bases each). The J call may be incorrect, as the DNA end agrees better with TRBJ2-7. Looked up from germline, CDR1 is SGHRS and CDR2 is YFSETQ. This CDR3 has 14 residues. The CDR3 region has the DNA TGCGCCAGCAGCTTGGTACCACAGGGAGGCGAGCAGTACTTC. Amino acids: CASSLVPQGGEQYF.

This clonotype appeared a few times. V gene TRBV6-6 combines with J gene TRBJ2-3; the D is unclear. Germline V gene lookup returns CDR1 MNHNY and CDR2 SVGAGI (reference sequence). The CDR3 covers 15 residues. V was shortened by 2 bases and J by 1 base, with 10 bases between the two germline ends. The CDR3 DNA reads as TGTGCCAGCAGTTACCCCCCTAGGGGCACAGATACGCAGTATTTT. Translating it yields CASSYPPRGTDTQYF.

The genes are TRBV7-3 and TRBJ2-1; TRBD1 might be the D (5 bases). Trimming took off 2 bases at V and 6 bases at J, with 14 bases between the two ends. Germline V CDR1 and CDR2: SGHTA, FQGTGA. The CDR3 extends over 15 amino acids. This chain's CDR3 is CASSLSRTTLNEQFF. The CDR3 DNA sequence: TGTGCCAGCAGCTTATCTAGGACAACCCTCAATGAGCAGTTCTTC.

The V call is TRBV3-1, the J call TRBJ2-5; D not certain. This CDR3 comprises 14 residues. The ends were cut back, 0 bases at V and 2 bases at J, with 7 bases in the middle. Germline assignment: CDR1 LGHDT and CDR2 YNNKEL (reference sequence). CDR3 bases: TGTGCCAGCAGCCAAGAAGGTCGACAAGAGACCCAGTACTTC. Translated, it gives CASSQEGRQETQYF.

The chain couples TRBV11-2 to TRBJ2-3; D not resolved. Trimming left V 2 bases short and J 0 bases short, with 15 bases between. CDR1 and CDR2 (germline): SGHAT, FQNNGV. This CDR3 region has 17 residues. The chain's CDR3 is CASSLFSILQSTDTQYF. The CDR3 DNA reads TGTGCCAGCAGCTTATTCTCTATACTCCAGAGCACAGATACGCAGTATTTT.

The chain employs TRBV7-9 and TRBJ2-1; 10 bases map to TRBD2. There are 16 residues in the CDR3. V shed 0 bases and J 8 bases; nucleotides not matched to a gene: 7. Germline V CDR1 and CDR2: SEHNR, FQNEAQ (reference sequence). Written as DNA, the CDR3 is TGTGCCAGCAGCTTAGCGGTTTCTAGCGGGGGCGATGAGCAGTTCTTC. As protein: CASSLAVSSGGDEQFF.

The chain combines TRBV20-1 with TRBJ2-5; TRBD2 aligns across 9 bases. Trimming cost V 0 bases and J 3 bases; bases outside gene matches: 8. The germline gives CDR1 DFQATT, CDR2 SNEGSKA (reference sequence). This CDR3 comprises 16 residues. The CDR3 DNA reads TGCAGTGCTAGAGATCAGGCTAGCGGGATTAAAGAGACCCAGTACTTC. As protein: CSARDQASGIKETQYF.

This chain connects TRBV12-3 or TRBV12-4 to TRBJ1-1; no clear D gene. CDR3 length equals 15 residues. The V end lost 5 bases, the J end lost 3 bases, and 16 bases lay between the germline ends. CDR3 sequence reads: CASSPPGLKDTEAFF. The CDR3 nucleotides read TGTGCCAGCAGTCCACCCGGACTGAAGGACACTGAAGCTTTCTTT.

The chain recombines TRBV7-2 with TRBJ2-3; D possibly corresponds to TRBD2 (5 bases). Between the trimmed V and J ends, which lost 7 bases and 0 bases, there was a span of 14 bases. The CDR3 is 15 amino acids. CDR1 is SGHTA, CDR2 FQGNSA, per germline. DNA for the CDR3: TGTGCCAGCATCCCAGAGTTAGCGAGCACAGATACGCAGTATTTT. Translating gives CASIPELASTDTQYF.

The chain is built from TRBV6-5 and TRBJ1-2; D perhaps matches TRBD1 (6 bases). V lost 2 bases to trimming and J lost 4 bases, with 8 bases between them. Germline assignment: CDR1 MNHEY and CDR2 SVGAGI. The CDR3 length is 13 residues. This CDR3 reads CASSYGTLYGYTF. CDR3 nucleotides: TGTGCCAGCAGTTACGGGACACTCTATGGCTACACCTTC.

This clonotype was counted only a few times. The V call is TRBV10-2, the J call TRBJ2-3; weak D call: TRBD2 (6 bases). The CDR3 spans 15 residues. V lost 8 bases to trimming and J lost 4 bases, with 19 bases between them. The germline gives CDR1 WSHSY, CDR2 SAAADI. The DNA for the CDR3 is TGCGCCAGCTCACAAAGGAGGGCCGGCGCAGATACGCAGTATTTT. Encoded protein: CASSQRRAGADTQYF.

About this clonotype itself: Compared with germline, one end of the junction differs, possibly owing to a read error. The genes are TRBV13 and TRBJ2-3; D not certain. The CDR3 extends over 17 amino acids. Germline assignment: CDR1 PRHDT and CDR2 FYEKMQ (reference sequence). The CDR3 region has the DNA TGTGCCCGCAGCTCCTCAGGCTGGGTGGGCGTGACAGATACGCAGTATTTT. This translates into CARSSSGWVGVTDTQYF. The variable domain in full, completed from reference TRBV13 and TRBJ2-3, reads AAGVIQSPRHLIKEKRETATLKCYPIPRHDTVYWYQQGPGQDPQFLISFYEKMQSDKGSIPDRFSAQQFSDYHSELNMSSLELGDSALYFCARSSSGWVGVTDTQYFGPGTRLTVL.

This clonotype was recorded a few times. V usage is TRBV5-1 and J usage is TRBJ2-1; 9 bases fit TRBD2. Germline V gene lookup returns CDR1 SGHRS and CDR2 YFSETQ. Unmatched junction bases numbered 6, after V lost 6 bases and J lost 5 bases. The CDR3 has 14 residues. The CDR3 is CASTAGGTHNEQFF. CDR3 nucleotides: TGCGCCAGCACAGCGGGAGGCACACACAATGAGCAGTTCTTC. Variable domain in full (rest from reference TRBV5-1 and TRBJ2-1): KAGVTQTPRYLIKTRGQQVTLSCSPISGHRSVSWYQQTPGQGLQFLFEYFSETQRNKGNFPGRFSGRQFSNSRSEMNVSTLELGDSALYLCASTAGGTHNEQFFGPGTRLTVL.

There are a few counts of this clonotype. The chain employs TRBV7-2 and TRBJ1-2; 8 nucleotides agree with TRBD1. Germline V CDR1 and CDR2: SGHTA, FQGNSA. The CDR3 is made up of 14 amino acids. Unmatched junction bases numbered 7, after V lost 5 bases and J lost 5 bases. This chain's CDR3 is CASSTDRGGYGYTF. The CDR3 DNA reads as TGTGCCAGCAGCACCGACAGGGGAGGATATGGCTACACCTTC.

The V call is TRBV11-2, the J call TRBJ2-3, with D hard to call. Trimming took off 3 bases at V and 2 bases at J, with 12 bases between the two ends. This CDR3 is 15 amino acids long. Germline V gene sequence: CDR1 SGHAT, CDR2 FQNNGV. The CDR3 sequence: CASSLPGGFTDTQYF. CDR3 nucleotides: TGTGCCAGCAGCTTGCCCGGCGGTTTCACAGATACGCAGTATTTT.

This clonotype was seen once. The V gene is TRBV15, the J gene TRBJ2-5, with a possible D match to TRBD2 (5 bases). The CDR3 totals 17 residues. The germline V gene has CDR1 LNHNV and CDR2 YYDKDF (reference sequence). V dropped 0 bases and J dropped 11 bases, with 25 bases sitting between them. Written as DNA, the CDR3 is TGTGCCACCAGCAGAGAGGGAACCCTGGGGAGAACGAGGGAGCAGTACTTC. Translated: CATSREGTLGRTREQYF.

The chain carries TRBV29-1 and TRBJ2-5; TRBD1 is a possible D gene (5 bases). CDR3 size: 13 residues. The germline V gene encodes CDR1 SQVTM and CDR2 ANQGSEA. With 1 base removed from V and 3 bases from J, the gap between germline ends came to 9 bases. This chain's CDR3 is CSVEGPGKETQYF. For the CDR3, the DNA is TGCAGCGTTGAAGGTCCAGGGAAAGAGACCCAGTACTTC.

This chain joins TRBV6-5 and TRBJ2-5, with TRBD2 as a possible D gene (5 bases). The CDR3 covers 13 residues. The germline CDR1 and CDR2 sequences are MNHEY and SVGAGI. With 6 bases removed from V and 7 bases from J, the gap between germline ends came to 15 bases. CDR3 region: CASRPRAGTTQYF. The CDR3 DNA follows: TGTGCCAGCAGGCCGAGGGCCGGTACGACCCAGTACTTC.

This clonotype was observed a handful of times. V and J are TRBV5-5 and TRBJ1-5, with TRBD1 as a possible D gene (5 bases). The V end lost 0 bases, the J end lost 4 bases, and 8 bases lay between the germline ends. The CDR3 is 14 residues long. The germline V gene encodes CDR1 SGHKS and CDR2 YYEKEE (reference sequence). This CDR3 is CASSLARGNQPQHF. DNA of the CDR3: TGTGCCAGCAGCTTGGCAAGGGGTAATCAGCCCCAGCATTTT.

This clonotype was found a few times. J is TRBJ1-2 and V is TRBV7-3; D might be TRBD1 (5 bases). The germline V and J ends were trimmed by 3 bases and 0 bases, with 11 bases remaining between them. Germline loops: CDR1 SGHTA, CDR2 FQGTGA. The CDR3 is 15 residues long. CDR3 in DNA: TGTGCCAGCAGCTTCGACAGTTCTTCTAACTATGGCTACACCTTC. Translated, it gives CASSFDSSSNYGYTF.

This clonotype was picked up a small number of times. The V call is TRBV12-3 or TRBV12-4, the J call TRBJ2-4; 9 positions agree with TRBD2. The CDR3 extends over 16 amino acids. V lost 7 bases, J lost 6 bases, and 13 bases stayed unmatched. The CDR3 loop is CASTPRTSAIINIQYF. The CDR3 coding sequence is TGTGCCAGCACCCCTAGGACTAGCGCCATCATAAACATTCAGTACTTC.

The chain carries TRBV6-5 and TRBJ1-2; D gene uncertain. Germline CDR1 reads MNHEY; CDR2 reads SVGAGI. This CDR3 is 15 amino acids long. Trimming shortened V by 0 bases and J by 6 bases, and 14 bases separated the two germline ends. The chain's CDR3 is CASSYSNRGGNGYTF. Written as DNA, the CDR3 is TGTGCCAGCAGTTACTCGAATCGAGGCGGGAATGGCTACACCTTC.

Written as DNA, the CDR3 is TGCGCCAGCAGCCAAATGGGGAAGACAGATACGCAGTATTTT. Residues: CASSQMGKTDTQYF. The rearrangement uses TRBV4-1 and TRBJ2-3; D is unresolved. Germline loops: CDR1 MGHRA, CDR2 YSYEKL. Trimming stripped 2 bases from V and 3 bases from J, with 9 bases between. The CDR3 runs to 14 residues.

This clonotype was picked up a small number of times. CDR3 bases: TGCAGCGTACCCGGGACAGTGAGCTCCTACAATGAGCAGTTCTTC. Its translation is CSVPGTVSSYNEQFF. The chain carries TRBV29-1 and TRBJ2-1; 7 bases are shared with TRBD1. The J segment lost 0 bases and the V segment lost 6 bases, leaving 8 bases of the junction unmatched. Looked up from germline, CDR1 is SQVTM and CDR2 is ANQGSEA. This CDR3 comprises 15 residues.

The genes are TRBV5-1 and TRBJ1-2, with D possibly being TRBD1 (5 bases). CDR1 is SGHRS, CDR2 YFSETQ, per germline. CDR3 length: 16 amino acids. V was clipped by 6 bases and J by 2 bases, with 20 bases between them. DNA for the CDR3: TGCGCCAGCACGAGCCCGGAAGGGGAGATAAACTATGGCTACACCTTC. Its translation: CASTSPEGEINYGYTF.

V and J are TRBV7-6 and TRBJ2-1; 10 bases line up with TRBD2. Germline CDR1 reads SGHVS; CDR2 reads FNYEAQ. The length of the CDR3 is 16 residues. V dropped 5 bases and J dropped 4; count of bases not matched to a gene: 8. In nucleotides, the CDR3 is TGTGCCAGCAGCCCACGAAGCGGGGGGGAATACAATGAGCAGTTCTTC. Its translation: CASSPRSGGEYNEQFF.